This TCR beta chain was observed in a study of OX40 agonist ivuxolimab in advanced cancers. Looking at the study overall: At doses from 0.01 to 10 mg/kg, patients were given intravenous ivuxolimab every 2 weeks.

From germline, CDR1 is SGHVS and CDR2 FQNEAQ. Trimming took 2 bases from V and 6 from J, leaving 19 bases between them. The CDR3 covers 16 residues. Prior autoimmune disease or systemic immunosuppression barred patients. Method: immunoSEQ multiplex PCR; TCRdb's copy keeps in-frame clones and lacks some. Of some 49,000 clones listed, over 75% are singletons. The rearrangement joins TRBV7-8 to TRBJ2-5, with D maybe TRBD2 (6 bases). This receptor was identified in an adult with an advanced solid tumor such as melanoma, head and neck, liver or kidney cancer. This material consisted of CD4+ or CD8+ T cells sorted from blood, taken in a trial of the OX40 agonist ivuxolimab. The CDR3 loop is CASSLNPRRDWKTQYF. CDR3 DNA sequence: TGTGCCAGCAGCTTAAACCCGAGGCGGGATTGGAAGACCCAGTACTTC.